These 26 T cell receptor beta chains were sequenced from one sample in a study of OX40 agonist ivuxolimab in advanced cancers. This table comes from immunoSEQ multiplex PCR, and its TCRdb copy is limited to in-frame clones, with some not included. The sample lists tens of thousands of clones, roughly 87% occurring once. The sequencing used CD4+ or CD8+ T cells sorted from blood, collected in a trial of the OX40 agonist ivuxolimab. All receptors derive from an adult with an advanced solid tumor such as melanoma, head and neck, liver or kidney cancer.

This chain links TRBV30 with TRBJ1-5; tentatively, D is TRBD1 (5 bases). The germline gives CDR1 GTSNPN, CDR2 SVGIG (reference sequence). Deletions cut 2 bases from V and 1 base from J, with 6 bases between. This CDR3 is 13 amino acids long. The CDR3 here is CAWSRDSNQPQHF. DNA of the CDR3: TGTGCCTGGAGTAGGGACAGCAATCAGCCCCAGCATTTT.

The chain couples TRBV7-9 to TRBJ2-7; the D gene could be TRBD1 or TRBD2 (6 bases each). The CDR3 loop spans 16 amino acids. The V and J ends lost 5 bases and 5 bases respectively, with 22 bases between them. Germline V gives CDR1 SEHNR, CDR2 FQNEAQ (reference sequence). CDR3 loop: CASSVVMGGITHEQYF. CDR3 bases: TGTGCCAGCAGCGTAGTAATGGGGGGCATTACCCACGAGCAGTACTTC.

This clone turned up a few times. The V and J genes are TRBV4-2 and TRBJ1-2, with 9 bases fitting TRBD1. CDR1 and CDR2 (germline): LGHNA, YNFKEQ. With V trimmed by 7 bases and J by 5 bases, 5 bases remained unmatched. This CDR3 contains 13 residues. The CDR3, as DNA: TGTGCCAGCACCCCGGGACAGGGATATGGCTACACCTTC. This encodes CASTPGQGYGYTF.

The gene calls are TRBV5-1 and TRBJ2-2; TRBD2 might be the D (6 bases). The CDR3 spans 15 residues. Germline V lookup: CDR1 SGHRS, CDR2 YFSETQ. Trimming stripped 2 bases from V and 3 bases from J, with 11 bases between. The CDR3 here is CASSLASAYTGELFF. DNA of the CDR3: TGCGCCAGCAGCTTAGCTAGCGCCTACACCGGGGAGCTGTTTTTT. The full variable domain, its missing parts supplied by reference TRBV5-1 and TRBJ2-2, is KAGVTQTPRYLIKTRGQQVTLSCSPISGHRSVSWYQQTPGQGLQFLFEYFSETQRNKGNFPGRFSGRQFSNSRSEMNVSTLELGDSALYLCASSLASAYTGELFFGEGSRLTVL.

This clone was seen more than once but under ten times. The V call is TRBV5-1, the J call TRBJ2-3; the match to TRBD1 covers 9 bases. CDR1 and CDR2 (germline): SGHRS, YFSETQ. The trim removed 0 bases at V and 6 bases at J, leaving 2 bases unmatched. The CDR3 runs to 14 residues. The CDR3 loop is CASSLGDRVDTQYF. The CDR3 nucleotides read TGCGCCAGCAGCTTGGGGGACAGGGTGGATACGCAGTATTTT.

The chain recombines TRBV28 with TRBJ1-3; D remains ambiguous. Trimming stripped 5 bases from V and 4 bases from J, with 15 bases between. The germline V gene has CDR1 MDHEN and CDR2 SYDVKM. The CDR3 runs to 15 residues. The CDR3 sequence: CASSRGFNRGNTIYF. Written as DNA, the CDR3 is TGTGCCAGCAGTAGAGGGTTCAATAGAGGAAACACCATATATTTT.

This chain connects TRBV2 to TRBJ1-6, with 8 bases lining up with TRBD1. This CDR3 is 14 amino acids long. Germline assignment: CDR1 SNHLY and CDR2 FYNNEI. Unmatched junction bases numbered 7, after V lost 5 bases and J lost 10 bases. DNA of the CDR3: TGTGCCAGCAGTAAGACAGGGACAGGATCACCCCTCCACTTT. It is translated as CASSKTGTGSPLHF.

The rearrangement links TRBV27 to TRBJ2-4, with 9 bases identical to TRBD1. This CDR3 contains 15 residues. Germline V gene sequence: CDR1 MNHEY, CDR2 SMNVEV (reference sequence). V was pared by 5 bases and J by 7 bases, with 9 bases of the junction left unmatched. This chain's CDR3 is CASSQTGTGSNIQYF. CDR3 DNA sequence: TGTGCCAGCAGTCAGACCGGGACAGGGAGTAACATTCAGTACTTC.

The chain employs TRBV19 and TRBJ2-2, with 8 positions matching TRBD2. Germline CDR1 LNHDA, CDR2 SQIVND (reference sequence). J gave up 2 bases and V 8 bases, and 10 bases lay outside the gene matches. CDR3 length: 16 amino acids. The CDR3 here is CASRPLAVQNTGELFF. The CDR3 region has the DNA TGTGCCAGTCGACCACTAGCGGTCCAAAACACCGGGGAGCTGTTTTTT.

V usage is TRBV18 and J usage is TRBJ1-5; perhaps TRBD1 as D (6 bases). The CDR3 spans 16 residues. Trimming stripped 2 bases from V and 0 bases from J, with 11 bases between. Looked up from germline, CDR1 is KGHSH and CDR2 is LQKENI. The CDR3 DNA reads TGTGCCAGCTCACCAGGGGGCTATTCTAGCAATCAGCCCCAGCATTTT. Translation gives CASSPGGYSSNQPQHF.

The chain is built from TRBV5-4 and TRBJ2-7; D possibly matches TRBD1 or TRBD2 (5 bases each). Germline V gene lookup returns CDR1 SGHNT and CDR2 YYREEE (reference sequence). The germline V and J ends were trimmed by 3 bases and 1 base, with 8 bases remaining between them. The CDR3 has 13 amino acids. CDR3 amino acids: CASSSGSSYEQYF. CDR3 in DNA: TGTGCCAGCAGCTCAGGGAGTTCCTACGAGCAGTACTTC.

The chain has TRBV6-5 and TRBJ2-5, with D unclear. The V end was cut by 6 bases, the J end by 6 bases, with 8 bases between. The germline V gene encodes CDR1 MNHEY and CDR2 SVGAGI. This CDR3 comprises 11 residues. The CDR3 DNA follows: TGTGCCAGCAGCGCCCTGCAGACCCAGTACTTC. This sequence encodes CASSALQTQYF.

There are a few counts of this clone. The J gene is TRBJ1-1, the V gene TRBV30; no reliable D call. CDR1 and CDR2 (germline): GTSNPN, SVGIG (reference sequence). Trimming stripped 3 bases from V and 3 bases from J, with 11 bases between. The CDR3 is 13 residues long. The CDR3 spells CAWRPTGYTEAFF. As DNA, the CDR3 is TGTGCCTGGAGGCCTACGGGGTACACTGAAGCTTTCTTT.

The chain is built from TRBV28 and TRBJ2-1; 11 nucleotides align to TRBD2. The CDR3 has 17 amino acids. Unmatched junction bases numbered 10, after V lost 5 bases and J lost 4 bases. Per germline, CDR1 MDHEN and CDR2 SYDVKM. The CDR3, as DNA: TGTGCCAGCAGTCCCTCCTGGGGACTAGCGGAATACAATGAGCAGTTCTTC. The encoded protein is CASSPSWGLAEYNEQFF.

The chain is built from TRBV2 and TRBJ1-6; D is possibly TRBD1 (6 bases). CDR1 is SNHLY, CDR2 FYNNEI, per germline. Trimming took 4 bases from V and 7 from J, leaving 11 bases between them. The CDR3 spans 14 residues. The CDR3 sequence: CASSVKQGNSPLHF. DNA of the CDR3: TGTGCCAGCAGTGTGAAACAGGGAAATTCACCCCTCCACTTT.

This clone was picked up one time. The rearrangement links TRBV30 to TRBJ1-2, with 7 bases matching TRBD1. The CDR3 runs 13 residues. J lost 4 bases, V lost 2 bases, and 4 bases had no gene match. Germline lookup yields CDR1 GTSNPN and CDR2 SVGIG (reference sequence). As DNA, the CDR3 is TGTGCCTGGAGTAACAGGGGTTCCTATGGCTACACCTTC. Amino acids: CAWSNRGSYGYTF.

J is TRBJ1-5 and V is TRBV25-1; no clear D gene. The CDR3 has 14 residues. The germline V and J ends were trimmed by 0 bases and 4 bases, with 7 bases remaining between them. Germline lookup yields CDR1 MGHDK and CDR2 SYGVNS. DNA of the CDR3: TGTGCCAGCAGTGAATATACCGCGAATCAGCCCCAGCATTTT. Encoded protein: CASSEYTANQPQHF.

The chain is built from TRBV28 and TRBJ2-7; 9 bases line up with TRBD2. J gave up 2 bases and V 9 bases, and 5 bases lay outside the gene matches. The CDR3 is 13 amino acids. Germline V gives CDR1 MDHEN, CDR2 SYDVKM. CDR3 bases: TGTGCCAGTCGGACTAGCGCCACCTACGAGCAGTACTTC. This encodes CASRTSATYEQYF.

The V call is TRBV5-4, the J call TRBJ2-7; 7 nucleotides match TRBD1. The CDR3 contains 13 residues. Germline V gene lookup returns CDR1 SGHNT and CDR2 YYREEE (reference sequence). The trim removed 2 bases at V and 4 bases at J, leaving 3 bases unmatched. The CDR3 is CASSFGRGYEQYF. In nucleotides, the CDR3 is TGTGCCAGCAGCTTCGGCAGGGGGTACGAGCAGTACTTC.

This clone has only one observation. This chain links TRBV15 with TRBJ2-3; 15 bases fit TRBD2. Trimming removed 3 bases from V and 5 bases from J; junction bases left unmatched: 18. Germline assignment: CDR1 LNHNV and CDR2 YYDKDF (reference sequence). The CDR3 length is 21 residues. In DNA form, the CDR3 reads TGTGCCACCAGCAGGTGGGGCTTGGGACTAGCGGGAGGAGAGGGGGAAGATACGCAGTATTTT. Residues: CATSRWGLGLAGGEGEDTQYF. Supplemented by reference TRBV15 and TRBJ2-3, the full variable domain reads DAMVIQNPRYQVTQFGKPVTLSCSQTLNHNVMYWYQQKSSQAPKLLFHYYDKDFNNEADTPDNFQSRRPNTSFCFLDIRSPGLGDTAMYLCATSRWGLGLAGGEGEDTQYFGPGTRLTVL.

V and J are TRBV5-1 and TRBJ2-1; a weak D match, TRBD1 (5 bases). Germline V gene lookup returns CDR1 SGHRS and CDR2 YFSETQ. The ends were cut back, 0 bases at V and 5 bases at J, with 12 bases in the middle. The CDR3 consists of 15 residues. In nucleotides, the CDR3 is TGCGCCAGCAGCTTGGCCGGACAAGGCCACAATGAGCAGTTCTTC. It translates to CASSLAGQGHNEQFF.

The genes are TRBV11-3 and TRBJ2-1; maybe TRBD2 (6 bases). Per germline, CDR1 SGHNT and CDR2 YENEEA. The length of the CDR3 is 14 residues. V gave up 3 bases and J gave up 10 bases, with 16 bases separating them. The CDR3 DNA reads TGTGCCAGCAGCTTGGACCCCACGGGGGTAGAGCAGTTCTTC. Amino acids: CASSLDPTGVEQFF.

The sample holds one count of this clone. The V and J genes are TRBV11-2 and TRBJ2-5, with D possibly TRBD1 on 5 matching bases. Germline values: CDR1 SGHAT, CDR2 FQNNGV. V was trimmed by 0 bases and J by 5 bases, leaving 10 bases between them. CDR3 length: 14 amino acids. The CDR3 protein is CASSLERGRETQYF. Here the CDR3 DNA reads TGTGCCAGCAGCTTAGAAAGGGGCCGGGAGACCCAGTACTTC.

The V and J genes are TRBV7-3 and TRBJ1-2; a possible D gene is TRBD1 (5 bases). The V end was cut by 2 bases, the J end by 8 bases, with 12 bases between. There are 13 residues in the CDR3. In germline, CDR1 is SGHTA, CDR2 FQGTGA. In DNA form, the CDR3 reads TGTGCCAGCAGCTTAGATAACAGGCAGGGCTACACCTTC. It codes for CASSLDNRQGYTF.

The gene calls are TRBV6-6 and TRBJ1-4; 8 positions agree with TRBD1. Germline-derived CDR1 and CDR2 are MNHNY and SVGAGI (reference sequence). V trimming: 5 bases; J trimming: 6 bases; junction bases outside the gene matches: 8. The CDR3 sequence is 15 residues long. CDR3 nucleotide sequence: TGTGCCAGCAGTAAAAAGACAGGGGAAGATGAAAAACTGTTTTTT. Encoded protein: CASSKKTGEDEKLFF.

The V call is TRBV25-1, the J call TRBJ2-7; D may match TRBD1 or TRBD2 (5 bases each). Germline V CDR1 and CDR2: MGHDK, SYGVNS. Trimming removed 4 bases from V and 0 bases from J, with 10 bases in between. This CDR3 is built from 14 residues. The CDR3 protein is CASSGGTDSYEQYF. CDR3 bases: TGTGCCAGCAGTGGAGGGACGGACTCCTACGAGCAGTACTTC.